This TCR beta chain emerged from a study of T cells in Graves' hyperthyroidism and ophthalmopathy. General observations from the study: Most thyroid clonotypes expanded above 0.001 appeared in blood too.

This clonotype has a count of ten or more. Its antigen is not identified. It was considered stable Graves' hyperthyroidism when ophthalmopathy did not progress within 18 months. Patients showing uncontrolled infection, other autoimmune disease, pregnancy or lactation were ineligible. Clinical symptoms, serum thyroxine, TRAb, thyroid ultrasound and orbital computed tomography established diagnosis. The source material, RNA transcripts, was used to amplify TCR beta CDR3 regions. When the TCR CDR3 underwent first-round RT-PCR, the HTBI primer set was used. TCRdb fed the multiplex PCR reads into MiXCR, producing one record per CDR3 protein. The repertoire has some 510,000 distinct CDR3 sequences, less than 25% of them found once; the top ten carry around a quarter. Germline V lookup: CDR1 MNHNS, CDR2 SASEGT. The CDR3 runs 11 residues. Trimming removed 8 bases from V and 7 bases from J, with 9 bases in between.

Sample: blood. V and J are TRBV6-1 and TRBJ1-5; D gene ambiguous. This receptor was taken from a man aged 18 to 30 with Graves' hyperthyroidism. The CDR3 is CASGQLQPQHF. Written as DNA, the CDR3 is TGTGCCAGCGGCCAGTTACAGCCCCAGCATTTT.